Following are 32 T cell receptor beta chains from one sample sequenced in a study of blood T cell repertoires in COVID-19. Profiling relied on immunoSEQ multiplex PCR, and the TCRdb table lists in-frame clones only, not all of them. The repertoire holds about 400,000 clones, with under 90% as singletons. The sequenced sample was PBMCs or T cells enriched from blood (not recorded which). Receptor source: a woman in her twenties or thirties who had recovered from COVID-19.

The chain employs TRBV5-8 and TRBJ2-1, with 10 bases that match TRBD2. The V segment lost 3 bases and the J segment 8 bases; nucleotides outside the gene matches: 8. Germline V gives CDR1 SGHTS, CDR2 YDEGEE. The CDR3 totals 15 residues. The CDR3 reads CASSSELAGRDEQFF. CDR3 nucleotides: TGTGCCAGCAGCTCCGAACTAGCGGGAAGGGATGAGCAGTTCTTC.

This rearrangement joins TRBV19 to TRBJ2-5; maybe TRBD1 (6 bases). There are 15 residues in the CDR3. The V gene lost 4 bases and the J gene lost 2 bases, with 14 bases spanning the gap. CDR1 is LNHDA and CDR2 is SQIVND in the germline V gene (reference sequence). The CDR3 protein is CASSKRTAGQETQYF. In DNA, the CDR3 is TGTGCCAGTAGTAAACGGACAGCCGGGCAAGAGACCCAGTACTTC.

The rearrangement joins TRBV28 to TRBJ2-4; D gene unclear. The CDR3 sequence is 18 residues long. V shed 4 bases and J shed 1 base, with 20 bases lying between them. CDR1 is MDHEN, CDR2 SYDVKM, per germline. DNA for the CDR3: TGTGCCAGCAGTTCTGCCTGGGCAGTCCAACGGGCCAAAAACATTCAGTACTTC. This sequence encodes CASSSAWAVQRAKNIQYF.

V gene TRBV15 combines with J gene TRBJ2-5, with TRBD1 as a possible D gene (6 bases). The CDR3 spans 14 residues. Germline V gene data show CDR1 as LNHNV and CDR2 as YYDKDF (reference sequence). V was pared by 3 bases and J by 4 bases, with 12 bases between. The CDR3 loop reads CATSSAGTSETQYF. CDR3 DNA sequence: TGTGCCACCAGCAGCGCCGGGACATCAGAGACCCAGTACTTC.

The chain employs TRBV21-1 and TRBJ2-3; no DNA check was done on the table's D call, TRBD1. TRBV21-1 counts as a pseudogene. This CDR3 has 17 residues. CDR3 loop: CASSKDVTAPSTDTQYF. The CDR3 DNA sequence: TGTGCCAGCAGCAAAGACGTCACAGCCCCTAGCACAGATACGCAGTATTTT.

The chain links TRBV9 to TRBJ2-5; TRBD1 might be the D (7 bases). V was pared by 4 bases and J by 2 bases, with 24 bases between. CDR3 length equals 18 residues. Germline lookup yields CDR1 SGDLS and CDR2 YYNGEE. The CDR3 spells CASSSRGERREPQETQYF. The CDR3 nucleotides are TGTGCCAGCAGCTCCAGGGGGGAACGACGGGAGCCTCAAGAGACCCAGTACTTC. The variable domain in full, with the rest retrieved from reference TRBV9 and TRBJ2-5, is DSGVTQTPKHLITATGQRVTLRCSPRSGDLSVYWYQQSLDQGLQFLIQYYNGEERAKGNILERFSAQQFPDLHSELNLSSLELGDSALYFCASSSRGERREPQETQYFGPGTRLLVL.

This clone has a single count. V gene TRBV9 combines with J gene TRBJ1-4, with D possibly TRBD1 on 6 matching bases. Germline lookup yields CDR1 SGDLS and CDR2 YYNGEE. There are 14 residues in the CDR3. The V and J ends lost 3 bases and 7 bases respectively, with 13 bases between them. The CDR3 bases are TGTGCCAGCAGCGAGGGGGTGGCTAGTGAAAAACTGTTTTTT. Encoded protein: CASSEGVASEKLFF.

The chain uses TRBV18 and TRBJ2-1; 10 positions agree with TRBD2. Trimming removed 5 bases from V and 5 bases from J; junction bases left unmatched: 12. From germline, CDR1 is KGHSH and CDR2 LQKENI. This CDR3 is built from 17 residues. CDR3 DNA: TGTGCCAGCTCATACCTCCCCGTAGCGGGAGGTAACAATGAGCAGTTCTTC. This sequence encodes CASSYLPVAGGNNEQFF.

V usage is TRBV5-1 and J usage is TRBJ2-5, with D perhaps TRBD2 (5 bases). Germline values: CDR1 SGHRS, CDR2 YFSETQ. The CDR3 runs to 15 residues. Deletions cut 0 bases from V and 4 bases from J, with 13 bases between. The CDR3 spells CASSLVPGWGETQYF. CDR3 DNA sequence: TGCGCCAGCAGCTTGGTTCCGGGGTGGGGAGAGACCCAGTACTTC.

The chain combines TRBV6-2 or TRBV6-3 with TRBJ2-1, with 9 bases fitting TRBD2. The CDR3 loop spans 17 amino acids. Trimming removed 2 bases from V and 9 bases from J; junction bases left unmatched: 14. Germline CDR1 is MNHEY and CDR2 is SVGEGT. CDR3 nucleotides: TGTGCCAGCAGTTACCCCGGATTAGCGGGAGTGGTGGGTGAGCAGTTCTTC. Its protein product is CASSYPGLAGVVGEQFF.

The gene calls are TRBV11-3 and TRBJ2-5; 9 bases line up with TRBD2. This CDR3 comprises 15 residues. V shed 8 bases and J 2 bases; nucleotides not matched to a gene: 9. CDR1 SGHNT and CDR2 YENEEA come from the germline V gene. DNA for the CDR3: TGTGCCAGCTCATTAGGGCTAGCGGGACAAGAGACCCAGTACTTC. Protein product: CASSLGLAGQETQYF.

The chain employs TRBV27 and TRBJ2-7; 8 bases line up with TRBD1. Losses at the gene ends were 2 bases for V and 3 bases for J; bases not matched to a gene: 6. Germline V lookup: CDR1 MNHEY, CDR2 SMNVEV (reference sequence). This CDR3 is built from 15 residues. CDR3 loop: CASSLRAGGLYEQYF. In DNA form, the CDR3 reads TGTGCCAGCAGTTTAAGGGCAGGGGGCCTCTACGAGCAGTACTTC.

Only one count was recorded for this clone. The J gene is TRBJ1-6, the V gene TRBV20-1, with D perhaps matching TRBD1 (5 bases). The CDR3 spans 10 residues. Germline V gene sequence: CDR1 DFQATT, CDR2 SNEGSKA (reference sequence). Trimming pared 4 bases from V and 16 bases from J, leaving 11 bases between. DNA for the CDR3: TGCAGTGCTAATAGAAGGGGACTCCACTTT. This codes for CSANRRGLHF.

The gene calls are TRBV9 and TRBJ1-2; D perhaps matches TRBD1 (6 bases). Trimming shortened V by 0 bases and J by 14 bases, and 14 bases separated the two germline ends. This CDR3 has 12 amino acids. Germline CDR1 is SGDLS and CDR2 is YYNGEE. CDR3 loop: CASSVATGGRTF. CDR3 in DNA: TGTGCCAGCAGCGTAGCTACGGGGGGCAGGACCTTC.

The rearrangement links TRBV7-2 to TRBJ1-5; 7 bases match TRBD1. Trimming took 3 bases from V and 7 from J; bases not matched to a gene: 9. CDR1 is SGHTA and CDR2 is FQGNSA in the germline V gene. The CDR3 extends over 15 amino acids. The CDR3 DNA is TGTGCCAGCAGCTTGGAAGACAGGGCAAGCCAGCCCCAGCATTTT. The encoded protein is CASSLEDRASQPQHF.

The chain employs TRBV5-1 and TRBJ2-1; possibly TRBD2 for D (6 bases). There are 16 residues in the CDR3. V shed 3 bases and J shed 0 bases, with 13 bases lying between them. The germline V gene encodes CDR1 SGHRS and CDR2 YFSETQ. The CDR3 loop reads CASSSGLPSSYNEQFF. CDR3 coding DNA: TGCGCCAGCAGCTCGGGACTGCCAAGCTCCTACAATGAGCAGTTCTTC.

The rearrangement links TRBV30 to TRBJ2-3; D is possibly TRBD1 (5 bases). From germline, CDR1 is GTSNPN and CDR2 SVGIG (reference sequence). Trimming shortened V by 2 bases and J by 2 bases, and 11 bases separated the two germline ends. The CDR3 runs 14 residues. The CDR3 here is CAWSKRQNTDTQYF. The CDR3 nucleotides read TGTGCCTGGAGTAAGAGACAGAACACAGATACGCAGTATTTT.

This chain connects TRBV9 to TRBJ2-3, with 8 positions matching TRBD1. This CDR3 spans 15 amino acids. Trimming took 1 base from V and 2 from J; bases not matched to a gene: 3. CDR1 SGDLS and CDR2 YYNGEE come from the germline V gene. The CDR3 is CASSVRTGLTDTQYF. DNA for the CDR3: TGTGCCAGCAGCGTAAGGACAGGGCTCACAGATACGCAGTATTTT.

V is TRBV19 and J is TRBJ1-1; D might be TRBD1 (5 bases). Germline V gives CDR1 LNHDA, CDR2 SQIVND (reference sequence). V lost 6 bases, J lost 5 bases, and 16 bases lay in between. The CDR3 extends over 14 amino acids. CDR3 sequence (DNA): TGTGCCAGTAGCACAGGATCCAGGGTGACTGAAGCTTTCTTT. Amino acids: CASSTGSRVTEAFF.

The genes are TRBV19 and TRBJ1-6, with no clear D. Germline V gene data show CDR1 as LNHDA and CDR2 as SQIVND (reference sequence). Trimming stripped 6 bases from V and 3 bases from J, with 3 bases between. This CDR3 is 12 amino acids long. CDR3 sequence: CASSFYNSPLHF. Here the CDR3 DNA reads TGTGCCAGTAGCTTCTATAATTCACCCCTCCACTTT.

This chain uses TRBV10-1 with TRBJ2-2, with TRBD2 matching over 8 bases. CDR3 size: 15 residues. Germline CDR1 is WNHNN and CDR2 is SYGVQD (reference sequence). The V gene end was trimmed by 4 bases and the J gene end by 6 bases; junction bases not matched to a gene: 7. This CDR3 reads CASSVSGIRSGELFF. The CDR3 coding sequence is TGCGCCAGCAGTGTTAGCGGGATAAGGTCCGGGGAGCTGTTTTTT.

The chain links TRBV12-5 to TRBJ2-3, with 10 positions matching TRBD1. Looked up from germline, CDR1 is LGHNT and CDR2 is FRNRAP. This CDR3 is 13 amino acids long. The CDR3 region is CASGTGASDTQYF. For the CDR3, the DNA is TGTGCCTCCGGGACAGGGGCCTCAGATACGCAGTATTTT. Using reference TRBV12-5 and TRBJ2-3 for the parts outside the CDR3, the full variable domain is DARVTQTPRHKVTEMGQEVTMRCQPILGHNTVFWYRQTMMQGLELLAYFRNRAPLDDSGMPKDRFSAEMPDATLATLKIQPSEPRDSAVYFCASGTGASDTQYFGPGTRLTVL.

V usage is TRBV13 and J usage is TRBJ2-3, with 8 nucleotides matching TRBD2. The J segment lost 0 bases and the V segment lost 5 bases, leaving 4 bases of the junction unmatched. CDR1 is PRHDT and CDR2 is FYEKMQ in the germline V gene (reference sequence). The CDR3 contains 15 residues. The CDR3 DNA sequence: TGTGCCAGCAGCCTCGGGGGGGGGAGCACAGATACGCAGTATTTT. It is translated as CASSLGGGSTDTQYF.

The chain uses TRBV28 and TRBJ1-5; TRBD1 might be the D (5 bases). The CDR3 spans 14 residues. V lost 5 bases to trimming and J lost 1 base, with 9 bases between them. The germline CDR1 and CDR2 sequences are MDHEN and SYDVKM. The CDR3 coding sequence is TGTGCCAGCAGTCAGGGCGGAAGCAATCAGCCCCAGCATTTT. Protein sequence: CASSQGGSNQPQHF.

This clone was counted once. V is TRBV30 and J is TRBJ2-3; the match to TRBD2 covers 9 bases. The CDR3 extends over 11 amino acids. V lost 8 bases, J lost 12 bases, and 9 bases stayed unmatched. Germline V gene sequence: CDR1 GTSNPN, CDR2 SVGIG (reference sequence). CDR3 region: CALQTSGRQYF. CDR3 in DNA: TGTGCCCTTCAGACTAGCGGACGCCAGTATTTT. The complete variable domain, with remaining parts taken from reference TRBV30 and TRBJ2-3, reads SQTIHQWPATLVQPVGSPLSLECTVEGTSNPNLYWYRQAAGRGLQLLFYSVGIGQISSEVPQNLSASRPQDRQFILSSKKLLLSDSGFYLCALQTSGRQYFGPGTRLTVL.

The CDR3 DNA is TGCAGTGCTAGAGAGAGTCTTGAAGCTTTCTTT. Protein sequence: CSARESLEAFF. The chain combines TRBV20-1 with TRBJ1-1; no firm D call. CDR1 is DFQATT and CDR2 is SNEGSKA in the germline V gene (reference sequence). Trimming took 0 bases from V and 7 from J, leaving 6 bases between them. This CDR3 is 11 amino acids long.

The chain uses TRBV3-1 (or the pseudogene TRBV3-2) and TRBJ2-3; 10 nucleotides agree with TRBD2. The CDR3 consists of 16 residues. Germline values: CDR1 LGHDT, CDR2 YNNKEL (reference sequence). J lost 3 bases, V lost 6 bases, and 9 bases had no gene match. The CDR3, as DNA: TGTGCCAGCAGTCTCCTCGCTAGCGGGGGAACAGATACGCAGTATTTT. Its protein is CASSLLASGGTDTQYF.

The chain links TRBV5-1 to TRBJ2-5; D is perhaps TRBD1 (6 bases). Germline CDR1 SGHRS, CDR2 YFSETQ. Deletions cut 0 bases from V and 5 bases from J, with 11 bases between. This CDR3 is 14 amino acids long. The CDR3 region has the DNA TGCGCCAGCAGCTTGGAGACAGGCGGGGAGACCCAGTACTTC. This translates into CASSLETGGETQYF. Looking up the rest from reference TRBV5-1 and TRBJ2-5 gives the full variable domain: KAGVTQTPRYLIKTRGQQVTLSCSPISGHRSVSWYQQTPGQGLQFLFEYFSETQRNKGNFPGRFSGRQFSNSRSEMNVSTLELGDSALYLCASSLETGGETQYFGPGTRLLVL.

The chain links TRBV19 to TRBJ1-3, with D possibly matching TRBD1 (5 bases). The CDR3 has 13 residues. The V gene's germline CDR1 is LNHDA and CDR2 SQIVND (reference sequence). Trimming left V 8 bases short and J 3 bases short, with 11 bases between. DNA of the CDR3: TGTGCCAGTCAGGGCATGGTTGGAAACACCATATATTTT. It yields the protein CASQGMVGNTIYF.

The chain employs TRBV7-9 and TRBJ1-5, with a possible D match to TRBD1 (5 bases). V was clipped by 4 bases and J by 5 bases, with 9 bases between them. Germline V gene sequence: CDR1 SEHNR, CDR2 FQNEAQ (reference sequence). This CDR3 comprises 13 residues. This CDR3 is CASSSQGYQPQHF. CDR3 DNA sequence: TGTGCCAGCAGCTCCCAGGGCTATCAGCCCCAGCATTTT.

The rearrangement joins TRBV2 to TRBJ1-1, with 8 bases aligning to TRBD1. Trimming cost V 3 bases and J 4 bases; bases outside gene matches: 4. The length of the CDR3 is 14 residues. Germline V gene lookup returns CDR1 SNHLY and CDR2 FYNNEI. Here the CDR3 reads CASSDRTGFTEAFF. Here the CDR3 DNA reads TGTGCCAGCAGTGACCGGACAGGGTTCACTGAAGCTTTCTTT.

This chain joins TRBV12-3 or TRBV12-4 and TRBJ2-7; perhaps TRBD1 as D (6 bases). The V and J ends lost 5 bases and 10 bases respectively, with 18 bases between them. The CDR3 has 13 residues. CDR3 coding DNA: TGTGCCAGCAGTCAAACATTCGGGACACAACAGTACTTC. This sequence encodes CASSQTFGTQQYF.